This entry describes one T cell receptor (beta chain). The antigen is not known. Libraries were prepared by immunoSEQ multiplex PCR; TCRdb keeps only in-frame clonotypes and omits some of them. This repertoire shows roughly 110,000 clones, 60% to 85% found once; its top ten account for 4% to 6%. These data belong to a study of PD-1 blockade in mismatch repair-deficient tumors. The study's findings and limits: Rapid post-treatment expansion, then contraction, generally preceding radiologic response, marked tumor-resident clones.

The CDR3 length is 14 residues. Germline V gene data show CDR1 as KGHSH and CDR2 as LQKENI. V was cut by 3 bases and J by 4 bases, with 12 bases left in between. The source material was peripheral blood, sampled 60 weeks after starting pembrolizumab. This receptor was obtained from an adult with mismatch repair-deficient cancer. This chain connects TRBV18 to TRBJ2-5, with unresolved D. CDR3 coding DNA: TGTGCCAGCTCACCGGCCGTCGTTGGAGAGACCCAGTACTTC. It yields the protein CASSPAVVGETQYF.